The next 31 T cell receptor beta chains were all read from a single sample in a study of monozygotic twins with inflammatory bowel disease (dated by TCRdb to the late 2010s). The library came from 5' RACE. The sample was run on an Illumina HiSeq 2500. TCRdb reprocessed the raw reads; every CDR3 protein sequence is a single record, and DNA is not supplied. In this sample's table one finds about 440,000 distinct CDR3 sequences. The top ten hold around 2.4% of the sample. Source material: blood. Source of these receptors: a human donor with ulcerative colitis or Crohn's disease, or a healthy co-twin of an affected twin (not recorded which).

J is TRBJ2-5 and V is TRBV5-6; lacking DNA, the TRBD1 call made by TCRdb goes unchecked. The CDR3 length is 14 residues. Germline CDR1 SGHDT, CDR2 YYEEEE. CDR3 amino acids: CASSSFGQEETQYF.

V gene TRBV20-1 combines with J gene TRBJ2-2; TCRdb gives TRBD2 as the D gene, but with no DNA this cannot be confirmed. Germline loops: CDR1 DFQATT, CDR2 SNEGSKA (reference sequence). The CDR3 contains 14 residues. The chain's CDR3 is CSADGTTTWGELFF.

The chain combines TRBV7-9 with TRBJ1-3. CDR3 size: 16 residues. Germline loops: CDR1 SEHNR, CDR2 FQNEAQ (reference sequence). The CDR3: CASSPSDWSSGNTIYF.

The chain's CDR3 is CASSQEGVFSGNTIYF. This chain uses TRBV4-2 with TRBJ1-3; there is no DNA to check the TCRdb D call of TRBD1. Germline CDR1 LGHNA, CDR2 YNFKEQ. The CDR3 is 16 residues long.

The chain employs TRBV6-1 and TRBJ1-2. The CDR3 runs to 14 residues. CDR1 and CDR2 from the germline V gene are MNHNS and SASEGT. The CDR3 loop is CASSEWSANYGYTF.

This chain uses TRBV30 with TRBJ1-2; the D call of TRBD1 rests on TCRdb alone, since no DNA is present to check it. The CDR3 runs 12 residues. Germline CDR1 reads GTSNPN; CDR2 reads SVGIG (reference sequence). The CDR3 loop is CALLDTFPYYTF. Looking up the rest from reference TRBV30 and TRBJ1-2 gives the full variable domain: SQTIHQWPATLVQPVGSPLSLECTVEGTSNPNLYWYRQAAGRGLQLLFYSVGIGQISSEVPQNLSASRPQDRQFILSSKKLLLSDSGFYLCALLDTFPYYTFGSGTRLTVV.

The J gene is TRBJ2-2, the V gene TRBV4-3; the D call of TRBD1 rests on TCRdb alone, since no DNA is present to check it. CDR3 length: 15 residues. The V gene's germline CDR1 is LGHNA and CDR2 YSLEER. The chain's CDR3 is CASSQDGTSTGELFF.

The V gene is TRBV7-9, the J gene TRBJ2-2; the D call from TCRdb, TRBD2, cannot be confirmed without DNA. The V gene's germline CDR1 is SEHNR and CDR2 FQNEAQ (reference sequence). This CDR3 has 15 amino acids. The CDR3 sequence is CASRPIRGETGELFF.

The gene calls are TRBV3-1 and TRBJ2-2; TCRdb proposes TRBD1, but this gene call is untestable without DNA. The CDR3 is made up of 15 amino acids. Looked up from germline, CDR1 is LGHDT and CDR2 is YNNKEL (reference sequence). The CDR3: CASSQGQKHTGELFF.

This chain links TRBV5-1 with TRBJ1-1. There are 12 residues in the CDR3. Germline CDR1 is SGHRS and CDR2 is YFSETQ. CDR3 sequence reads: CASSLDQVIPFF. The full variable domain, rest sourced from reference TRBV5-1 and TRBJ1-1, is KAGVTQTPRYLIKTRGQQVTLSCSPISGHRSVSWYQQTPGQGLQFLFEYFSETQRNKGNFPGRFSGRQFSNSRSEMNVSTLELGDSALYLCASSLDQVIPFFGQGTRLTVV.

The chain links TRBV6-1 to TRBJ1-2; TCRdb's D call, TRBD1, is unchecked because there is no DNA. The germline V gene encodes CDR1 MNHNS and CDR2 SASEGT. The CDR3 is 14 residues long. The CDR3 spells CASTRGQGASGYTF.

The chain couples TRBV5-1 to TRBJ2-1. The CDR3 has 15 amino acids. Looked up from germline, CDR1 is SGHRS and CDR2 is YFSETQ. The CDR3 here is CASSLSNPAYNEQFF.

The CDR3 sequence is CAISDLGTARDQYF. The chain employs TRBV10-3 and TRBJ2-5; the TCRdb D gene call, TRBD1, has no DNA to confirm it. Germline assignment: CDR1 ENHRY and CDR2 SYGVKD. There are 14 residues in the CDR3.

The chain couples TRBV11-2 to TRBJ2-2; TCRdb reports TRBD1, a call that lacks DNA to check it against. The germline V gene encodes CDR1 SGHAT and CDR2 FQNNGV. There are 14 residues in the CDR3. The chain's CDR3 is CASSPWAWTGELFF. Full variable domain (outside the CDR3, taken from reference TRBV11-2 and TRBJ2-2): EAGVAQSPRYKIIEKRQSVAFWCNPISGHATLYWYQQILGQGPKLLIQFQNNGVVDDSQLPKDRFSAERLKGVDSTLKIQPAKLEDSAVYLCASSPWAWTGELFFGEGSRLTVL.

The chain couples TRBV13 to TRBJ2-1; TCRdb gives TRBD1 as the D gene, but with no DNA this cannot be confirmed. The CDR3 consists of 13 residues. Germline lookup yields CDR1 PRHDT and CDR2 FYEKMQ (reference sequence). This CDR3 reads CASSSGTIGEQFF.

V usage is TRBV4-2 and J usage is TRBJ1-4; TCRdb reports TRBD1, a call that lacks DNA to check it against. Germline V gene lookup returns CDR1 LGHNA and CDR2 YNFKEQ. The CDR3 covers 15 residues. This CDR3 is CASSPGTSTNEKLFF.

The chain uses TRBV6-2 or TRBV6-3 and TRBJ1-2; TCRdb selects TRBD1, and the lack of DNA leaves this call unchecked. The V gene's germline CDR1 is MNHEY and CDR2 SVGEGT. CDR3 size: 14 residues. The CDR3 is CASTKRGVYYGYTF.

The chain carries TRBV6-1 and TRBJ1-2; lacking DNA, the TRBD1 call made by TCRdb goes unchecked. Germline V lookup: CDR1 MNHNS, CDR2 SASEGT. The CDR3 covers 14 residues. The CDR3 reads CASRSRQGDRSYTF.

The V gene is TRBV9, the J gene TRBJ1-1; TCRdb outputs TRBD1, but without DNA this stays unchecked. Germline CDR1 SGDLS, CDR2 YYNGEE. The CDR3 length is 15 residues. Here the CDR3 reads CASSGRTVQNTEAFF.

Here the CDR3 reads CAWKVPGAGVSLHF. This chain joins TRBV30 and TRBJ1-6; the TRBD1 assignment by TCRdb is unverifiable without DNA. There are 14 residues in the CDR3. From germline, CDR1 is GTSNPN and CDR2 SVGIG (reference sequence). The complete variable domain, with remaining parts taken from reference TRBV30 and TRBJ1-6, reads SQTIHQWPATLVQPVGSPLSLECTVEGTSNPNLYWYRQAAGRGLQLLFYSVGIGQISSEVPQNLSASRPQDRQFILSSKKLLLSDSGFYLCAWKVPGAGVSLHFGNGTRLTVT.

V gene TRBV20-1 combines with J gene TRBJ2-3; TCRdb names TRBD2, which stays unverified in the absence of DNA. The CDR3 sequence is 19 residues long. Looked up from germline, CDR1 is DFQATT and CDR2 is SNEGSKA (reference sequence). CDR3 residues: CSTSKSLLAGQRGTDTQYF.

This chain links TRBV6-1 with TRBJ2-7; without DNA, the TCRdb call of TRBD1 cannot be checked. The germline CDR1 and CDR2 sequences are MNHNS and SASEGT. The CDR3 is 12 residues long. The CDR3 sequence: CASTYDSSQQYF.

The chain is built from TRBV5-1 and TRBJ1-4; TCRdb's assignment of TRBD1 cannot be checked, as there is no DNA. The CDR3 loop spans 14 amino acids. In germline, CDR1 is SGHRS, CDR2 YFSETQ. The CDR3 spells CASSIGQGPNGLFF. The full variable domain, with the rest looked up from reference TRBV5-1 and TRBJ1-4, is KAGVTQTPRYLIKTRGQQVTLSCSPISGHRSVSWYQQTPGQGLQFLFEYFSETQRNKGNFPGRFSGRQFSNSRSEMNVSTLELGDSALYLCASSIGQGPNGLFFGSGTQLSVL.

The chain recombines TRBV6-5 with TRBJ2-7; TCRdb's assignment of TRBD2 cannot be checked, as there is no DNA. The germline CDR1 and CDR2 sequences are MNHEY and SVGAGI. This CDR3 is 16 amino acids long. The chain's CDR3 is CASSYSRLAGNYEQYF.

This CDR3 reads CAISDPRTGITYEQYF. The chain is built from TRBV10-3 and TRBJ2-7; the TCRdb D gene call, TRBD1, has no DNA to confirm it. Germline V gene sequence: CDR1 ENHRY, CDR2 SYGVKD. The CDR3 contains 16 residues.

CDR3: CASRARLAGGLGSVHEQYF. The genes are TRBV27 and TRBJ2-7; TCRdb's D gene call, TRBD2, goes unchecked for lack of DNA. CDR1 MNHEY and CDR2 SMNVEV come from the germline V gene (reference sequence). CDR3 length equals 19 residues.

This sequence joins TRBV5-6 and TRBJ2-7. The germline gives CDR1 SGHDT, CDR2 YYEEEE. The CDR3 sequence is 17 residues long. CDR3 loop: CASSLNFRGVASYEQYF.

The chain links TRBV3-1 to TRBJ1-2. The germline CDR1 and CDR2 sequences are LGHDT and YNNKEL (reference sequence). The CDR3 sequence is 13 residues long. The chain's CDR3 is CASSQRSERGYTF.

This chain uses TRBV28 with TRBJ2-7; the D gene TCRdb calls, TRBD1, cannot be checked with no DNA. The CDR3 is 12 amino acids. CDR1 is MDHEN and CDR2 is SYDVKM in the germline V gene. The CDR3 loop is CASSGATGEQYF.

The chain joins TRBV7-9 to TRBJ2-3; the TCRdb D gene call, TRBD1, has no DNA to confirm it. Germline CDR1 is SEHNR and CDR2 is FQNEAQ (reference sequence). The CDR3 is made up of 15 amino acids. CDR3 loop: CASSLAGQGSDTQYF.

The gene calls are TRBV7-8 and TRBJ2-3. Germline CDR1 SGHVS, CDR2 FQNEAQ. CDR3 size: 12 residues. CDR3 protein: CASSSDLDTQYF.